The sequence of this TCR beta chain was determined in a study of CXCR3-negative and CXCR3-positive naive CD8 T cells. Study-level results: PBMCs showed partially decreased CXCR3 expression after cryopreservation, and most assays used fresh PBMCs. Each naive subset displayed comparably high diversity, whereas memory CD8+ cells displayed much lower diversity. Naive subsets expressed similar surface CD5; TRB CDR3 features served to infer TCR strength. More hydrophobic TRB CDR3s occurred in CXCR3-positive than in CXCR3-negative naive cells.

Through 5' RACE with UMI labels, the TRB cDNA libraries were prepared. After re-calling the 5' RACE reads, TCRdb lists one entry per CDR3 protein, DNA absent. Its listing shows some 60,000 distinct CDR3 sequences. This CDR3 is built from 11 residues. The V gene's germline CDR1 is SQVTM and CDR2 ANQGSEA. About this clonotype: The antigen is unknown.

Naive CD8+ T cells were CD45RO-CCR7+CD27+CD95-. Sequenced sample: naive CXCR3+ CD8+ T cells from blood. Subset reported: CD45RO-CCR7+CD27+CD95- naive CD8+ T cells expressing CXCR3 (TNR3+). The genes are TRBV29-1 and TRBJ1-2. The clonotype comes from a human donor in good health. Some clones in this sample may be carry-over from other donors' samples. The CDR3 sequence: CSALWENGYTF.